This TCR beta chain was captured in a study of cytomegalovirus exposure and HLA in healthy donors. Study-wide findings and caveats: V- and J-gene trimming of TCR beta was linked (in a later analysis) to a missense DCLRE1C variant. According to the study, 160 or so TCR beta chains were cytomegalovirus-associated.

This clone has just one count. Antigen unknown. All donors participated as healthy donors of bone marrow. Looked up from germline, CDR1 is SGHTA and CDR2 is FQGNSA. This CDR3 is 14 amino acids long. With V trimmed by 10 bases and J by 6 bases, 11 bases remained unmatched. The PCR used 60 Vbeta and 13 Jbeta primers. Assay: immunoSEQ multiplex PCR; the TCRdb copy retains only in-frame clones and omits some. The sample has tens of thousands of clones, about three quarters seen once; the top ten hold 7.5% to 10%. The genes are TRBV7-2 and TRBJ2-7, with TRBD2 matching 11 bases. Sequencing used PBMCs. The receptor was derived from a middle-aged man in good health and CMV-seronegative. Written as DNA, the CDR3 is TGTGCCACCTCTACTCGACTAGCGGGAAGCGAGCAGTACTTC. It encodes CATSTRLAGSEQYF.